One and the same sample provided the 7 T cell receptor beta chains below, sequenced in a study of cytomegalovirus exposure and HLA in healthy donors. A multiplex PCR was run with 60 Vbeta primers and 13 Jbeta primers. Generated by immunoSEQ multiplex PCR, the TCRdb table keeps only in-frame clones and is missing some. The sample has fewer than 200,000 clones, 81% seen once; the top ten hold about 13%. Sequenced sample: PBMCs. Source of these receptors: a woman aged 45-65 years in good health and CMV-seronegative.

The genes are TRBV11-3 and TRBJ1-1, with a possible D match to TRBD1 (6 bases). CDR1 is SGHNT, CDR2 YENEEA, per germline. The CDR3 consists of 14 residues. Trimming removed 5 bases at V and 4 bases at J, with 14 bases between. The CDR3, as DNA: TGTGCCAGCAGCCTGGGAGGGGGGAGCACTGAAGCTTTCTTT. Its protein product is CASSLGGGSTEAFF.

J is TRBJ1-1 and V is TRBV5-1; a weak D match, TRBD1 (6 bases). CDR1 and CDR2 from the germline V gene are SGHRS and YFSETQ. V shed 5 bases and J shed 0 bases, with 11 bases lying between them. This CDR3 is built from 14 residues. The CDR3 protein is CASRDSSMNTEAFF. DNA of the CDR3: TGCGCCAGCAGGGACAGCAGCATGAACACTGAAGCTTTCTTT.

The chain links TRBV15 to TRBJ2-3; 7 bases agree with TRBD2. CDR1 is LNHNV and CDR2 is YYDKDF in the germline V gene (reference sequence). The CDR3 consists of 13 residues. V shed 3 bases, J shed 5 bases, and the junction held 2 bases outside the gene matches. In DNA form, the CDR3 reads TGTGCCACCAGCAGTGGACTAGTAGATACGCAGTATTTT. It is translated as CATSSGLVDTQYF.

The chain joins TRBV7-2 to TRBJ1-3, with D possibly matching TRBD1 (5 bases). The V gene lost 3 bases and the J gene lost 2 bases, with 11 bases spanning the gap. The length of the CDR3 is 15 residues. Germline CDR1 and CDR2: SGHTA and FQGNSA. The DNA of the CDR3 is TGTGCCAGCAGCTTTGACAGAATTCCTGGAAACACCATATATTTT. Protein sequence: CASSFDRIPGNTIYF.

The V and J genes are TRBV4-3 and TRBJ1-1; no clear D gene. V gave up 5 bases and J gave up 0 bases, with 19 bases separating them. From germline, CDR1 is LGHNA and CDR2 YSLEER. CDR3 size: 17 residues. The DNA for the CDR3 is TGCGCCAGCAGCGTCCATCCCCCAGTTTCAGTGAACACTGAAGCTTTCTTT. Protein: CASSVHPPVSVNTEAFF.

The genes are TRBV30 and TRBJ1-1; TRBD1 aligns across 7 bases. V lost 5 bases, J lost 5 bases, and 8 bases stayed unmatched. Per the germline V gene, CDR1 is GTSNPN and CDR2 is SVGIG (reference sequence). CDR3 length: 13 residues. CDR3 residues: CAWEGAKGTEAFF. CDR3 coding DNA: TGTGCCTGGGAGGGGGCAAAGGGGACTGAAGCTTTCTTT. The variable domain in full, completed from reference TRBV30 and TRBJ1-1, reads SQTIHQWPATLVQPVGSPLSLECTVEGTSNPNLYWYRQAAGRGLQLLFYSVGIGQISSEVPQNLSASRPQDRQFILSSKKLLLSDSGFYLCAWEGAKGTEAFFGQGTRLTVV.

This clone appeared a single time. The chain carries TRBV2 and TRBJ1-6; TRBD1 might be the D (5 bases). Germline CDR1 and CDR2: SNHLY and FYNNEI. The CDR3 is made up of 13 amino acids. V lost 9 bases, J lost 14 bases, and 20 bases lay in between. The DNA for the CDR3 is TGTGCCAGTACCCGAGAGCTCGCGGGGGCCCTCCACTTT. It translates to CASTRELAGALHF.